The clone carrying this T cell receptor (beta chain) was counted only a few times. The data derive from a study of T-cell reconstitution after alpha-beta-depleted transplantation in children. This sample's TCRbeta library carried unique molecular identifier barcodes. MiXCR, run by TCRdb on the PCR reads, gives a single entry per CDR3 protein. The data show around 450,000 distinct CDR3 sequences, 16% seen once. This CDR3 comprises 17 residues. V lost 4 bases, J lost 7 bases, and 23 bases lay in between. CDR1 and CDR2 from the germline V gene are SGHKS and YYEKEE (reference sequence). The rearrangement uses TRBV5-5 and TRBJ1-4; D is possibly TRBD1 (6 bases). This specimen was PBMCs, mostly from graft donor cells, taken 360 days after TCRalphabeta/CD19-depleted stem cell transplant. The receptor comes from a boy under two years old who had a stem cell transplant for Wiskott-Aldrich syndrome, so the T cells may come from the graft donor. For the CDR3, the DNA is TGTGCCAGCAGCGAGTTTTGGGGACAAGGCTCAAGTGAAAAACTGTTTTTT. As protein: CASSEFWGQGSSEKLFF.